The text below deals with one TCR beta chain. This entry is derived from a study of blood T cell repertoires in COVID-19. Overall study context: Spain, Italy and the United States supplied samples that represented acute and convalescent COVID-19. T cells, B-cell-depleted T cells, or PBMCs provided the cDNA or gDNA that served as material.

Original handling: Counts of nucleated cells, estimated from reference gene primer amplification, were obtained. Profiled with immunoSEQ multiplex PCR; TCRdb holds only in-frame clones, not every one. V and J calls and clone size are as listed in that table; D and trimming were resolved from the DNA. Among roughly 76,000 clones listed, more than 75% were seen once. CDR3 length equals 12 residues. The germline gives CDR1 DFQATT, CDR2 SNEGSKA (reference sequence). The J segment lost 6 bases and the V segment lost 3 bases, leaving 4 bases of the junction unmatched. This sequence originates from a woman aged 18-29 years with acute or convalescent COVID-19. This chain joins TRBV20-1 and TRBJ1-1; 7 bases agree with TRBD1. The sequenced sample was peripheral blood. The CDR3 sequence: CSASGDSSEAFF. CDR3 nucleotides: TGCAGTGCTAGTGGGGACAGCTCTGAAGCTTTCTTT.